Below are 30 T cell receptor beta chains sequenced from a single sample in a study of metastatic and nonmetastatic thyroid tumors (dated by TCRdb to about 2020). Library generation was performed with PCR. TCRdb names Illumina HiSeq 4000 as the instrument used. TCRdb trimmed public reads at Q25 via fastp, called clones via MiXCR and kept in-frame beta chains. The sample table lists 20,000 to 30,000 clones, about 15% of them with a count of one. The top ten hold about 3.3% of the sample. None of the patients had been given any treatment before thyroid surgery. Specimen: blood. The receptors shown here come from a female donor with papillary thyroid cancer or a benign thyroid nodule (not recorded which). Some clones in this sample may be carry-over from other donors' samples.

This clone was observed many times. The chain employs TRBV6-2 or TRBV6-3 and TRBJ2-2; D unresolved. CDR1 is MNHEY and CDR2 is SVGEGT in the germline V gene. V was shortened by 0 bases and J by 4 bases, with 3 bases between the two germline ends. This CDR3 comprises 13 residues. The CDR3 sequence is CASSYSGTGELFF. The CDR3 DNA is TGTGCCAGCAGTTACTCAGGCACCGGGGAGCTGTTTTTT.

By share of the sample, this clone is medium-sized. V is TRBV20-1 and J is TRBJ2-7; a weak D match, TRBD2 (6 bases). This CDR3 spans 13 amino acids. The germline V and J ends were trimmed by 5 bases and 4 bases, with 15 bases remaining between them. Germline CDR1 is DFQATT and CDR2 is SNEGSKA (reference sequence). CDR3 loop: CSAETTSLYEQYF. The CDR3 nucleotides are TGCAGTGCTGAGACAACTAGCTTGTACGAGCAGTACTTC.

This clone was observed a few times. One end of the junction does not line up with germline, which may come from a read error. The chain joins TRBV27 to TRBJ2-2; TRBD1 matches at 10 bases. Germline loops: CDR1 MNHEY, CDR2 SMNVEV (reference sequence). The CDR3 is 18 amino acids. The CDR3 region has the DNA TGTGCCAGCAGTACCGACAGGGGGCGCCCCCCGAACACCGGGGAGCTGCTTTTT. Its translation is CASSTDRGRPPNTGELLF.

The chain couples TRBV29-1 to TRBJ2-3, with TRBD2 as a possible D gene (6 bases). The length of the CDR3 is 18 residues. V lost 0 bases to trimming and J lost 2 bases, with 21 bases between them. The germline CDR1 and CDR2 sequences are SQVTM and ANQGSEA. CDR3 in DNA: TGCAGCGTTGAAGATCAGGATGCTAGCTGGAGGGTCACAGATACGCAGTATTTT. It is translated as CSVEDQDASWRVTDTQYF.

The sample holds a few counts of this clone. CDR3 protein: CASSSRDRGTSPLHF. CDR3 in DNA: TGTGCCAGCAGTTCCCGGGACAGGGGGACTTCACCCCTCCACTTT. This chain links TRBV12-3 or TRBV12-4 with TRBJ1-6, with 11 bases matching TRBD1. The CDR3 is made up of 15 amino acids. V trimming: 4 bases; J trimming: 9 bases; junction bases outside the gene matches: 5.

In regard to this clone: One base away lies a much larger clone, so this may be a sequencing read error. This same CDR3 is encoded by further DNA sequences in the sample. CDR3 sequence reads: CSVTGTSGISYEQYF. Written as DNA, the CDR3 is TGCAGCGTCACTGGGACTAGCGGGATCTCCTACGAGCAGTACTTC. The chain combines TRBV29-1 with TRBJ2-7; TRBD2 matches at 13 bases. The germline CDR1 and CDR2 sequences are SQVTM and ANQGSEA. The CDR3 is made up of 15 amino acids. The V and J ends lost 6 bases and 0 bases, in that order; junction bases with no gene match: 5.

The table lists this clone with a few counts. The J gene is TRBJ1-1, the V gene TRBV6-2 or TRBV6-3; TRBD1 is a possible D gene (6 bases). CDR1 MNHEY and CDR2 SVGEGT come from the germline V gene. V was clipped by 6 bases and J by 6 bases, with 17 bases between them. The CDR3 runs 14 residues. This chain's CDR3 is CASSLIGTRSEAFF. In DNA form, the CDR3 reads TGTGCCAGCAGCTTAATCGGGACAAGGTCTGAAGCTTTCTTT.

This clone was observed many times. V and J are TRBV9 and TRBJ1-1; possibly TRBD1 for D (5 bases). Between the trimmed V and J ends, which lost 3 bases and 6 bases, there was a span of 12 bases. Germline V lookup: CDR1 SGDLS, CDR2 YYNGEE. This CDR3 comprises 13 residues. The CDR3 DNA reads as TGTGCCAGCAGCGCCAACCCGGGGGCTGAAGCTTTCTTT. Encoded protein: CASSANPGAEAFF. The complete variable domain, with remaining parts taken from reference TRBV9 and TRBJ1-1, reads DSGVTQTPKHLITATGQRVTLRCSPRSGDLSVYWYQQSLDQGLQFLIQYYNGEERAKGNILERFSAQQFPDLHSELNLSSLELGDSALYFCASSANPGAEAFFGQGTRLTVV.

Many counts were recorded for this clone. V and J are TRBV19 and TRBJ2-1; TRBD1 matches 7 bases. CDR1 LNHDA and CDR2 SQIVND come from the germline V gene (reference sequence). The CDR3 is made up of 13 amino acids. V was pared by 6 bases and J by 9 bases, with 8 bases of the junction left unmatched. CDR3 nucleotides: TGTGCCAGTAGCCTGGGGACAGTCTTTGAGCAGTTCTTC. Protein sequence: CASSLGTVFEQFF. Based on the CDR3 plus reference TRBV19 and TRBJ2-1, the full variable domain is DGGITQSPKYLFRKEGQNVTLSCEQNLNHDAMYWYRQDPGQGLRLIYYSQIVNDFQKGDIAEGYSVSREKKESFPLTVTSAQKNPTAFYLCASSLGTVFEQFFGPGTRLTVL.

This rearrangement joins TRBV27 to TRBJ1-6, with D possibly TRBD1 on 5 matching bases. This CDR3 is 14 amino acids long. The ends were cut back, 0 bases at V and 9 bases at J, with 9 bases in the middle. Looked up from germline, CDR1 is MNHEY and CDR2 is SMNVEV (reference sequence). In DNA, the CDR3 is TGTGCCAGCAGTTTATCGAGAGGGGTTTCACCCCTCCACTTT. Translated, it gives CASSLSRGVSPLHF.

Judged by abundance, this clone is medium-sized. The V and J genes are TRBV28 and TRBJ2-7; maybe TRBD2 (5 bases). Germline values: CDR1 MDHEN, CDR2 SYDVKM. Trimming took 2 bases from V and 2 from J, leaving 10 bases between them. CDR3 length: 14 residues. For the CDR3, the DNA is TGTGCCAGCAGTTTAAGGGAGAAAACCTACGAGCAGTACTTC. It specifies CASSLREKTYEQYF.

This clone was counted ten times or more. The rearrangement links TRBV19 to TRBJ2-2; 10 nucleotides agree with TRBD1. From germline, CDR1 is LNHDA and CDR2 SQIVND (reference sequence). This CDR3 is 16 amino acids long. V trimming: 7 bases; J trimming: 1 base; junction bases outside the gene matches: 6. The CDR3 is CASKTGTGVNTGELFF. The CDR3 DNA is TGTGCCAGTAAGACCGGGACAGGGGTGAACACCGGGGAGCTGTTTTTT.

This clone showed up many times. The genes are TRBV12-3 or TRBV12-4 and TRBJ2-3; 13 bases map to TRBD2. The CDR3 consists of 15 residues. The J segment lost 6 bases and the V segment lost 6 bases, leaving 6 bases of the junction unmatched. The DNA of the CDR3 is TGTGCCAGCAGCAGACTAGCGGGAGGAAGGGATACGCAGTATTTT. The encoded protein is CASSRLAGGRDTQYF.

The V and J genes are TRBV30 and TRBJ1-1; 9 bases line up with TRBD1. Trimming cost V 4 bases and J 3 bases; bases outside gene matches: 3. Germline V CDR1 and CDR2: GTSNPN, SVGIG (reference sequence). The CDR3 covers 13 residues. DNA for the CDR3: TGTGCCTGGAAACAGGGGGCGCACACTGAAGCTTTCTTT. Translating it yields CAWKQGAHTEAFF.

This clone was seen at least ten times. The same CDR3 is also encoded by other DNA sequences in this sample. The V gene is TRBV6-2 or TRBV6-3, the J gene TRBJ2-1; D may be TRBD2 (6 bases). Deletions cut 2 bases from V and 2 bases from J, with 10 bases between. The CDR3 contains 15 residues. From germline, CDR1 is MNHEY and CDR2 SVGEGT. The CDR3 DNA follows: TGTGCCAGCAGTTACCCGGGAGTCGCCTACAATGAGCAGTTCTTC. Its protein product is CASSYPGVAYNEQFF.

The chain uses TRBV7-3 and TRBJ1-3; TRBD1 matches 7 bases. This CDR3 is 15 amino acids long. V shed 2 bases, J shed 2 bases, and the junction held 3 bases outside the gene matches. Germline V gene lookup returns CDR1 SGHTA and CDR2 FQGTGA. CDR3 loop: CASSLEGAAGNTIYF. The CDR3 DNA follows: TGTGCCAGCAGCTTAGAGGGGGCGGCTGGAAACACCATATATTTT.

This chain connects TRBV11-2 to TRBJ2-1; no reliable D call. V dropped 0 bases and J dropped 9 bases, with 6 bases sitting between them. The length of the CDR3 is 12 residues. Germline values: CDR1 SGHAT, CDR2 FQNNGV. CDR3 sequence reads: CASSLDRVEQFF. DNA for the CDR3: TGTGCCAGCAGCTTAGATAGGGTTGAGCAGTTCTTC.

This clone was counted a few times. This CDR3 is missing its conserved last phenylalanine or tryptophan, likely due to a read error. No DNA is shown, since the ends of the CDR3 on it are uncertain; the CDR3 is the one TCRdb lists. CDR3 protein: CASSPQDR. V and J are TRBV7-3 and TRBJ1-6; TRBD1 is taken as the D call from the table, unchecked against the DNA. With termini counted, the CDR3 has 8 amino acids. Germline values: CDR1 SGHTA, CDR2 FQGTGA.

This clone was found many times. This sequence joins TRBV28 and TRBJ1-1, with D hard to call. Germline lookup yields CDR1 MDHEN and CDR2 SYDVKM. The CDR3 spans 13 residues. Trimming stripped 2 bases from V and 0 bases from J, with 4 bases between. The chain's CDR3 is CASSLVMNTEAFF. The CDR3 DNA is TGTGCCAGCAGTTTAGTCATGAACACTGAAGCTTTCTTT.

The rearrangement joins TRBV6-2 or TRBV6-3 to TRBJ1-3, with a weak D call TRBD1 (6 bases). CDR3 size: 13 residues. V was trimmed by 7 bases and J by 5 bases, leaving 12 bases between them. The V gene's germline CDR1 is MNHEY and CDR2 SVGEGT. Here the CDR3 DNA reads TGTGCCAGCAATACAGGGATTCGAAACACCATATATTTT. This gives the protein CASNTGIRNTIYF.

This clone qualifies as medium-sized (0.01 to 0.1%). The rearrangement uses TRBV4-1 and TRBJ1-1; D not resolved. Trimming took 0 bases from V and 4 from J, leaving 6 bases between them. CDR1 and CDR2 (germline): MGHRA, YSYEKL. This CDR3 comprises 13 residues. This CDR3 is CASSQDPATEAFF. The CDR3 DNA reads TGCGCCAGCAGCCAAGATCCGGCCACTGAAGCTTTCTTT.

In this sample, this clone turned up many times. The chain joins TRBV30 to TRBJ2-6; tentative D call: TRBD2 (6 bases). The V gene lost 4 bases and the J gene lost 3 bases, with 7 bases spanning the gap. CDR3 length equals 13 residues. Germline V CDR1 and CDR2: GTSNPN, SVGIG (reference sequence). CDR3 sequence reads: CAWTTSGANVLTF. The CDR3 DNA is TGTGCCTGGACGACTAGTGGGGCCAACGTCCTGACTTTC. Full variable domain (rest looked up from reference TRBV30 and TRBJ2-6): SQTIHQWPATLVQPVGSPLSLECTVEGTSNPNLYWYRQAAGRGLQLLFYSVGIGQISSEVPQNLSASRPQDRQFILSSKKLLLSDSGFYLCAWTTSGANVLTFGAGSRLTVL.

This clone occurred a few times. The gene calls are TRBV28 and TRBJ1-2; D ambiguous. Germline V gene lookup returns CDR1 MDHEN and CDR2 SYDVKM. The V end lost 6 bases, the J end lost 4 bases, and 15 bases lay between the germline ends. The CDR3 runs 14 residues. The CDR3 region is CASSPGDGVYGYTF. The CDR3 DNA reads TGTGCCAGCAGCCCTGGCGACGGCGTCTATGGCTACACCTTC.

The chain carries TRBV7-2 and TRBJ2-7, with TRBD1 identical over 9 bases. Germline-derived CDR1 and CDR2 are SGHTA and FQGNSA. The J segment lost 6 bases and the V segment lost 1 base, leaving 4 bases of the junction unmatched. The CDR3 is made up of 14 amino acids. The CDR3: CASSLEQGASEQYF. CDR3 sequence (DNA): TGTGCCAGCAGCTTAGAACAGGGGGCGAGCGAGCAGTACTTC.

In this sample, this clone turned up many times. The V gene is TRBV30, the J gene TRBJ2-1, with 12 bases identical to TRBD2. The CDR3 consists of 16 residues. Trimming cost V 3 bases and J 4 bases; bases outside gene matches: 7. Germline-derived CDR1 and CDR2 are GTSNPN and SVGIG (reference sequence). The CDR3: CAWRAGTSGHYNEQFF. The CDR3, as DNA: TGTGCCTGGAGGGCAGGGACTAGCGGGCATTACAATGAGCAGTTCTTC.

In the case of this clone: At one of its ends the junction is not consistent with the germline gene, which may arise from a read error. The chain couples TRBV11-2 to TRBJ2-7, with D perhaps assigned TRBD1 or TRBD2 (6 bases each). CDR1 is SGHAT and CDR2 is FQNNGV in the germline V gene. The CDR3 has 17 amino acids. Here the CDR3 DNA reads TGTGCCAGCAGCCCCTATGGCTGGAGTGGTCTCGGGGGCGAGCACTACTTC. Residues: CASSPYGWSGLGGEHYF.

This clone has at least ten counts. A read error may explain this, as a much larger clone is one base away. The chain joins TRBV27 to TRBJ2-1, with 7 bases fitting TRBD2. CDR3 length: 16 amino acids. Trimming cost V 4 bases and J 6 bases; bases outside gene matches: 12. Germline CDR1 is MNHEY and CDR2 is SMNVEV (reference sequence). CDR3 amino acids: CASSSAGALNFNEQFF. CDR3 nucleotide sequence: TGTGCCAGCAGTTCCGCGGGAGCCCTTAATTTCAATGAGCAGTTCTTC.

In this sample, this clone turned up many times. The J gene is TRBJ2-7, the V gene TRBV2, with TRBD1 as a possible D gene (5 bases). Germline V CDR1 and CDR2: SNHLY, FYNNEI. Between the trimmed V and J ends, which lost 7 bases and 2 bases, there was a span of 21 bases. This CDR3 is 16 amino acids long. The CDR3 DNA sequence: TGTGCCAGCATGAGTAGGGGCGAAGGTCCGGCCTACGAGCAGTACTTC. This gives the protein CASMSRGEGPAYEQYF.

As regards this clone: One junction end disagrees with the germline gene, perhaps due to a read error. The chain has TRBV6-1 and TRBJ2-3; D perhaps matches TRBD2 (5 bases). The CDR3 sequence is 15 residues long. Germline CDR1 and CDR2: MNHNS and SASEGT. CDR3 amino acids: CASSASSWSPDTQYF. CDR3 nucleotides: TGTGCCAGTAGTGCCTCTAGCTGGAGCCCAGATACGCAGTATTTT.

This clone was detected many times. The CDR3 loop is CASSSSGTGYRELFF. DNA for the CDR3: TGTGCCAGCAGTTCCTCCGGGACAGGGTATAGGGAACTGTTTTTT. J is TRBJ1-4 and V is TRBV28; 9 bases align to TRBD1. In germline, CDR1 is MDHEN, CDR2 SYDVKM. V was pared by 4 bases and J by 12 bases, with 12 bases of the junction left unmatched. The CDR3 totals 15 residues.